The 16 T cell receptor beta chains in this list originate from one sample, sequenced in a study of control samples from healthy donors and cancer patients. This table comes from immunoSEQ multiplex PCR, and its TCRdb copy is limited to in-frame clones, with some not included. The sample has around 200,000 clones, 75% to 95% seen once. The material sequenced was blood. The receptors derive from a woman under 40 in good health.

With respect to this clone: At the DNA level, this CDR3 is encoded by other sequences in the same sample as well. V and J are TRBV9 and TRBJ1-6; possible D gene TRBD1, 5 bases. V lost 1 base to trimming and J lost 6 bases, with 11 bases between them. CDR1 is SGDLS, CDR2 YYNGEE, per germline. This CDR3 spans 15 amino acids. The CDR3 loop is CASSVPPGPNSPLHF. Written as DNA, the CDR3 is TGTGCCAGCAGCGTACCCCCAGGGCCTAATTCACCCCTCCACTTT.

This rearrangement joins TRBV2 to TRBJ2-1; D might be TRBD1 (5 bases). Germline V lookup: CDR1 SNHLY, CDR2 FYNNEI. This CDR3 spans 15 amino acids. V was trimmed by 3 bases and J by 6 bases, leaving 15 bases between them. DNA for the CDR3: TGTGCCAGCAGTGATCAAAGGGGATCGATCAATGAGCAGTTCTTC. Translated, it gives CASSDQRGSINEQFF.

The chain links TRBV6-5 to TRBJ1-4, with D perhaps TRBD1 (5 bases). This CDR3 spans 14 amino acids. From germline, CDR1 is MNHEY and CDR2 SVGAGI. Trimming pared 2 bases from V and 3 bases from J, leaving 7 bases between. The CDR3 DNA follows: TGTGCCAGCAGTTACCGGGGACCTAATGAAAAACTGTTTTTT. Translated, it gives CASSYRGPNEKLFF.

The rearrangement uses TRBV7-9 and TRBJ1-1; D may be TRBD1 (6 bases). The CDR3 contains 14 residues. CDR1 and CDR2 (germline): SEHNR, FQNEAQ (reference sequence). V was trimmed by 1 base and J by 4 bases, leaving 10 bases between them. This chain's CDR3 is CASSLGLGATEAFF. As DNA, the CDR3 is TGTGCCAGCAGCTTAGGGCTGGGGGCCACTGAAGCTTTCTTT.

CDR3 region: CASRDRVGYTF. The CDR3, as DNA: TGTGCCAGCAGGGACAGGGTCGGCTACACCTTC. The genes are TRBV28 and TRBJ1-2, with 8 bases lining up with TRBD1. The CDR3 contains 11 residues. J was trimmed by 8 bases and V by 6 bases; bases with no gene match: 2. Germline V CDR1 and CDR2: MDHEN, SYDVKM.

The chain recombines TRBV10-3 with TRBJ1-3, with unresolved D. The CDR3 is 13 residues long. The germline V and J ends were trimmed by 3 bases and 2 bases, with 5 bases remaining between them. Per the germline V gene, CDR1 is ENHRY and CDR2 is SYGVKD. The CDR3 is CAISEGTGNTIYF. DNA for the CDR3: TGTGCCATCAGTGAAGGGACTGGAAACACCATATATTTT.

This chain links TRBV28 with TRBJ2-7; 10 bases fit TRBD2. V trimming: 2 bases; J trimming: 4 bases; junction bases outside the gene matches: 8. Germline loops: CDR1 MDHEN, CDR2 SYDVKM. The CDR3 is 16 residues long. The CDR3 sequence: CASSLVVAGGKYEQYF. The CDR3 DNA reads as TGTGCCAGCAGTTTAGTTGTAGCGGGAGGTAAATACGAGCAGTACTTC.

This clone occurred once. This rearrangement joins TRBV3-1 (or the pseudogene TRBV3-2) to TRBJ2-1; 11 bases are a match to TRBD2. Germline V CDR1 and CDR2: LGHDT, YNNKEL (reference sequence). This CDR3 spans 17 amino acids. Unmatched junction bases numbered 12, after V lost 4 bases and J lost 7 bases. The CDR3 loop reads CASSRSLLAGGRNEQFF. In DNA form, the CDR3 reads TGTGCCAGCAGCCGATCCCTTCTAGCGGGAGGTCGAAATGAGCAGTTCTTC.

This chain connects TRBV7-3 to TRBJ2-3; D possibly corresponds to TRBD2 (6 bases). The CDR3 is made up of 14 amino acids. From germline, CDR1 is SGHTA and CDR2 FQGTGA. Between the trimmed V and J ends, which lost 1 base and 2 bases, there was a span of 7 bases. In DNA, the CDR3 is TGTGCCAGCAGCTTAAGCGGGGCCACAGATACGCAGTATTTT. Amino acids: CASSLSGATDTQYF. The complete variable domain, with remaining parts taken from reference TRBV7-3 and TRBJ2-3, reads GAGVSQTPSNKVTEKGKYVELRCDPISGHTALYWYRQSLGQGPEFLIYFQGTGAADDSGLPNDRFFAVRPEGSVSTLKIQRTERGDSAVYLCASSLSGATDTQYFGPGTRLTVL.

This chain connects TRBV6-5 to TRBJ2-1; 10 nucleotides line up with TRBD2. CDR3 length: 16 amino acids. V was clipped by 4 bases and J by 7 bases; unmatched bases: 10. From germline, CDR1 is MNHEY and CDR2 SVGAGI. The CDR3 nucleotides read TGTGCCAGCAGTTCCCAAAGCGGGGGGGCCAGGAATGAGCAGTTCTTC. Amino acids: CASSSQSGGARNEQFF.

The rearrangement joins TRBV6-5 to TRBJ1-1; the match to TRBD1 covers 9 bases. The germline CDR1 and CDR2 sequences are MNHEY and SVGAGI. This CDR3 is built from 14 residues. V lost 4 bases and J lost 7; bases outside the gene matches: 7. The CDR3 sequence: CASSSGTGNLEAFF. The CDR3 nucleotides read TGTGCCAGCAGTTCCGGGACAGGGAATCTTGAAGCTTTCTTT.

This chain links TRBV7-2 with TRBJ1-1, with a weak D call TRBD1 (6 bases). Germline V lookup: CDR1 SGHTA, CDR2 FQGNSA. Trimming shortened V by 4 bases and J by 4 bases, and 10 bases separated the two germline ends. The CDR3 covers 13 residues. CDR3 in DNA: TGTGCCAGCAGCTGGGACACGGCCACTGAAGCTTTCTTT. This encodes CASSWDTATEAFF.

CDR3 coding DNA: TGTGCCACCATGACGGCAACTAATGAAAAACTGTTTTTT. It is translated as CATMTATNEKLFF. This chain joins TRBV18 and TRBJ1-4; D gene unclear. V was shortened by 10 bases and J by 0 bases, with 9 bases between the two germline ends. Germline loops: CDR1 KGHSH, CDR2 LQKENI. The CDR3 has 13 amino acids. Using reference TRBV18 and TRBJ1-4 for the parts outside the CDR3, the full variable domain is NAGVMQNPRHLVRRRGQEARLRCSPMKGHSHVYWYRQLPEEGLKFMVYLQKENIIDESGMPKERFSAEFPKEGPSILRIQQVVRGDSAAYFCATMTATNEKLFFGSGTQLSVL.

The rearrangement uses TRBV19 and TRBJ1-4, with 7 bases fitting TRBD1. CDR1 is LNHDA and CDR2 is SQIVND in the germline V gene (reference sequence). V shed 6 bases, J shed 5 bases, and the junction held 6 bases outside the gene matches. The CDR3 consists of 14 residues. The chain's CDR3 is CASRYRGQNEKLFF. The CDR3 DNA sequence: TGTGCCAGTAGGTACAGGGGCCAAAATGAAAAACTGTTTTTT.

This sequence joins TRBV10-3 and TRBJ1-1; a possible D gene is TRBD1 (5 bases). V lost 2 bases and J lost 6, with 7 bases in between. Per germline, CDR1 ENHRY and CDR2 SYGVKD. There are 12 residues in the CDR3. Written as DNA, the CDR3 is TGTGCCATCAGTGAGCGCAGGGCTGAAGCTTTCTTT. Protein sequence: CAISERRAEAFF.

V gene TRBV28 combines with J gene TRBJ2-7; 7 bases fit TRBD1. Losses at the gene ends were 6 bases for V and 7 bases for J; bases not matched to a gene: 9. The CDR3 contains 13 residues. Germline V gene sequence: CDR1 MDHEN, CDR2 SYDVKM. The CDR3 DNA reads TGTGCCAGCAGCCCCGACAGGGTCCGGGAGCAGTACTTC. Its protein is CASSPDRVREQYF.